These 4 T cell receptor beta chains were all obtained from the same sample, sequenced in a study of T cell responses to AZD1222 COVID-19 vaccine. TCRdb's copy holds only in-frame clones and misses some; the assay was immunoSEQ multiplex PCR. The sample has 100,000 to 150,000 clones, around 90% seen once. Source: peripheral blood, taken on day 0 of AZD1222 vaccination. Every receptor here comes from an adult in good health.

This chain uses TRBV30 with TRBJ2-7; 7 bases are a match to TRBD1. The junction had 1 base not matched to a gene; V was cut back by 2 bases and J by 3 bases. CDR1 GTSNPN and CDR2 SVGIG come from the germline V gene (reference sequence). The CDR3 consists of 12 residues. The DNA for the CDR3 is TGTGCCTGGAGTCGGGACAGCTACGAGCAGTACTTC. Amino acid sequence: CAWSRDSYEQYF.

The rearrangement joins TRBV6-2 or TRBV6-3 to TRBJ1-5; possibly TRBD1 for D (5 bases). Germline V gene sequence: CDR1 MNHEY, CDR2 SVGEGT. This CDR3 is built from 22 residues. V gave up 6 bases and J gave up 0 bases, with 33 bases separating them. For the CDR3, the DNA is TGTGCCAGCAGCCCATTCGGGGGGGAGTGGCGCGGGGATGGGGATAGCAATCAGCCCCAGCATTTT. It yields the protein CASSPFGGEWRGDGDSNQPQHF.

In its sample, this clone was seen once. J is TRBJ1-1 and V is TRBV14; D is unresolved. Germline assignment: CDR1 SGHDN and CDR2 FVKESK. V shed 1 base and J shed 1 base, with 16 bases lying between them. The CDR3 runs to 17 residues. CDR3 sequence reads: CASSQAPSTGWNTEAFF. The CDR3 bases are TGTGCCAGCAGCCAAGCCCCGTCGACGGGTTGGAACACTGAAGCTTTCTTT.

This clone is a singleton in its sample. The chain couples TRBV5-1 to TRBJ2-7, with a possible D match to TRBD1 (7 bases). The V end lost 1 base, the J end lost 1 base, and 21 bases lay between the germline ends. Germline assignment: CDR1 SGHRS and CDR2 YFSETQ. This CDR3 has 18 amino acids. The CDR3 nucleotides read TGCGCCAGCAGCTTGACGTCAGGGTCGACAGGGAGGTCCTACGAGCAGTACTTC. Translated: CASSLTSGSTGRSYEQYF.